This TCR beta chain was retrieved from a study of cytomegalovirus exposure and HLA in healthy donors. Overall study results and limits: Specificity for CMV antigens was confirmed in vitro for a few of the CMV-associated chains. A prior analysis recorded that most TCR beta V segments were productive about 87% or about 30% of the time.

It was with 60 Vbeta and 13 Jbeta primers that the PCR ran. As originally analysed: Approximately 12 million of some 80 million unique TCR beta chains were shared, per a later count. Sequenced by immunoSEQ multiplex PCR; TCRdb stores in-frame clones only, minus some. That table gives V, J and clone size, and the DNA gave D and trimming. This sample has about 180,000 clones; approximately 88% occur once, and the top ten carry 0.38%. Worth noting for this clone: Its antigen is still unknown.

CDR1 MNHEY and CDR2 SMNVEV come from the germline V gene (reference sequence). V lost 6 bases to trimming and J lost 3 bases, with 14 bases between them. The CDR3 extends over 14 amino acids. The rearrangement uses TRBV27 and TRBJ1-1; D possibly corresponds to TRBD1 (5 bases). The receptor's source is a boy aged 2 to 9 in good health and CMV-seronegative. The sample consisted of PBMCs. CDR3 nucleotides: TGTGCCAGCAGACGGCCCGCGGGGGACACTGAAGCTTTCTTT. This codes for CASRRPAGDTEAFF.